A selection of T cell receptor beta chains follows, all from one sample in a study of T-cell reconstitution after alpha-beta-depleted transplantation in children. TCRdb reprocessed the PCR reads via MiXCR and lists one record per CDR3 protein. The table includes a few hundred thousand distinct CDR3 sequences, about 10% detected once. The material sequenced was PBMCs from the stem cell graft donor, taken from the stem cell graft. These receptors were obtained from a human donor who donated a stem cell graft to a child with SCID. The CDR3 runs from the conserved cysteine through the conserved F or W. D genes are given only for firm matches.

j_call: TRBJ2-7; d_call: -; v_call: TRBV5-6; cdr3_length: 13; cdr3_aa: CASSSDRTYEQYF
j_call: TRBJ2-3; d_call: -; v_call: TRBV27; cdr3_length: 16; cdr3_aa: CASSPPGFSSTDTQYF
j_call: TRBJ2-7; d_call: -; v_call: TRBV3-1; cdr3_length: 15; cdr3_aa: CASSESRGRSYEQYF
j_call: TRBJ2-5; d_call: TRBD1; v_call: TRBV7-2; cdr3_length: 13; cdr3_aa: CASSLNRGETQYF
j_call: TRBJ1-1; d_call: -; v_call: TRBV15; cdr3_length: 14; cdr3_aa: CATSTEPKNTEAFF
j_call: TRBJ2-3; d_call: -; v_call: TRBV12-3/TRBV12-4; cdr3_length: 17; cdr3_aa: CASSARSPSRPTDTQYF
j_call: TRBJ2-5; d_call: TRBD1; v_call: TRBV7-7; cdr3_length: 16; cdr3_aa: CASSSARTGVGETQYF
j_call: TRBJ1-2; d_call: -; v_call: TRBV12-3/TRBV12-4; cdr3_length: 14; cdr3_aa: CASSPSGQLYGYTF
j_call: TRBJ2-3; d_call: -; v_call: TRBV20-1; cdr3_length: 14; cdr3_aa: CSAKGPGITDTQYF
j_call: TRBJ1-5; d_call: -; v_call: TRBV21-1; cdr3_length: 19; cdr3_aa: CASSLLPPGQGLSLEPQHF
j_call: TRBJ2-3; d_call: TRBD2; v_call: TRBV4-2; cdr3_length: 22; cdr3_aa: CASSPRGMPVTSGASYTDTQYF
j_call: TRBJ2-2; d_call: -; v_call: TRBV20-1; cdr3_length: 14; cdr3_aa: CSARDLEVTGELFF
j_call: TRBJ2-1; d_call: -; v_call: TRBV15; cdr3_length: 17; cdr3_aa: CATSRDRGGGPDNEQFF
j_call: TRBJ2-2; d_call: -; v_call: TRBV6-2/TRBV6-3; cdr3_length: 15; cdr3_aa: CASSYLSLRTWELFF
j_call: TRBJ2-7; d_call: -; v_call: TRBV20-1; cdr3_length: 13; cdr3_aa: CSVNAPRGYEQYF
j_call: TRBJ2-7; d_call: TRBD1; v_call: TRBV4-2; cdr3_length: 14; cdr3_aa: CASSSRGRESEQYF
j_call: TRBJ1-6; d_call: TRBD1; v_call: TRBV14; cdr3_length: 17; cdr3_aa: CASSQDYGTGLNSPLHF
j_call: TRBJ1-1; d_call: -; v_call: TRBV5-6; cdr3_length: 12; cdr3_aa: CASSLVQGRSFF
j_call: TRBJ1-1; d_call: -; v_call: TRBV12-3/TRBV12-4; cdr3_length: 13; cdr3_aa: CASMLKGSTEAFF
j_call: TRBJ1-2; d_call: TRBD1; v_call: TRBV4-1; cdr3_length: 14; cdr3_aa: CASSQAGGGLSYTF
j_call: TRBJ1-6; d_call: TRBD1; v_call: TRBV12-3/TRBV12-4; cdr3_length: 15; cdr3_aa: CASSFGTGGGSPLHF
j_call: TRBJ1-1; d_call: -; v_call: TRBV4-2; cdr3_length: 17; cdr3_aa: CASSRRGPSGMNTEAFF
j_call: TRBJ1-1; d_call: -; v_call: TRBV6-5; cdr3_length: 16; cdr3_aa: CASSYSIEGKNTEAFF
j_call: TRBJ2-3; d_call: TRBD2; v_call: TRBV7-9; cdr3_length: 16; cdr3_aa: CASSLPGLVSTDTQYF
j_call: TRBJ2-5; d_call: -; v_call: TRBV20-1; cdr3_length: 13; cdr3_aa: CSARDLYAETQYF
j_call: TRBJ2-3; d_call: -; v_call: TRBV4-2; cdr3_length: 14; cdr3_aa: CASSPSLYTDTQYF
j_call: TRBJ2-1; d_call: -; v_call: TRBV6-2/TRBV6-3; cdr3_length: 15; cdr3_aa: CASSYGPNPYDEQFF
j_call: TRBJ2-3; d_call: -; v_call: TRBV5-1; cdr3_length: 14; cdr3_aa: CASSLAQSTDTQYF
j_call: TRBJ1-2; d_call: -; v_call: TRBV3-1; cdr3_length: 15; cdr3_aa: CASSPMVAGIYGYTF
j_call: TRBJ2-2; d_call: -; v_call: TRBV10-3; cdr3_length: 14; cdr3_aa: CAITRTQGTGELFF
j_call: TRBJ2-3; d_call: -; v_call: TRBV10-3; cdr3_length: 13; cdr3_aa: CATEPGVSDTQYF
j_call: TRBJ1-1; d_call: -; v_call: TRBV11-1; cdr3_length: 15; cdr3_aa: CASSSFGQANTEAFF
j_call: TRBJ2-1; d_call: -; v_call: TRBV10-3; cdr3_length: 16; cdr3_aa: CAISESLQYLHNEQFF
j_call: TRBJ2-3; d_call: -; v_call: TRBV7-7; cdr3_length: 15; cdr3_aa: CASSLIGGPTDTQYF
j_call: TRBJ2-5; d_call: -; v_call: TRBV5-1; cdr3_length: 11; cdr3_aa: CASRRQETQYF
j_call: TRBJ2-2; d_call: TRBD2; v_call: TRBV11-3; cdr3_length: 16; cdr3_aa: CASSKSSGGNTGELFF
j_call: TRBJ2-7; d_call: TRBD1; v_call: TRBV20-1; cdr3_length: 13; cdr3_aa: CSASGQGFYEQYF
j_call: TRBJ2-7; d_call: TRBD1; v_call: TRBV27; cdr3_length: 16; cdr3_aa: CASSPAPDRGLYEQYF
j_call: TRBJ1-2; d_call: -; v_call: TRBV25-1; cdr3_length: 11; cdr3_aa: CATARNYGYTF
j_call: TRBJ2-5; d_call: TRBD2; v_call: TRBV20-1; cdr3_length: 15; cdr3_aa: CSASKASGATGTQYF
j_call: TRBJ2-7; d_call: -; v_call: TRBV28; cdr3_length: 13; cdr3_aa: CASSFVGGYEQYF
j_call: TRBJ1-5; d_call: -; v_call: TRBV7-8; cdr3_length: 16; cdr3_aa: CASSPPDRFSNQPQHF
j_call: TRBJ1-5; d_call: TRBD1; v_call: TRBV29-1; cdr3_length: 13; cdr3_aa: CSAQGEGNQPQHF
j_call: TRBJ1-1; d_call: TRBD1; v_call: TRBV29-1; cdr3_length: 11; cdr3_aa: CSVGQGGEAFF
j_call: TRBJ2-3; d_call: -; v_call: TRBV7-3; cdr3_length: 15; cdr3_aa: CASSSPESYTDTQYF
j_call: TRBJ1-1; d_call: -; v_call: TRBV6-1; cdr3_length: 16; cdr3_aa: CASRAIFAQGWTEAFF
j_call: TRBJ1-2; d_call: -; v_call: TRBV12-3/TRBV12-4; cdr3_length: 12; cdr3_aa: CASSTPGYGYTF
j_call: TRBJ1-5; d_call: TRBD1; v_call: TRBV19; cdr3_length: 12; cdr3_aa: CASGDRVQPQHF
j_call: TRBJ2-3; d_call: TRBD2; v_call: TRBV9; cdr3_length: 16; cdr3_aa: CASSASGGGTTDTQYF
j_call: TRBJ2-2; d_call: -; v_call: TRBV7-9; cdr3_length: 17; cdr3_aa: CASSLEQTPDRNGELFF
j_call: TRBJ2-4; d_call: -; v_call: TRBV19; cdr3_length: 15; cdr3_aa: CASSSGQLAKNIQYF
j_call: TRBJ1-1; d_call: TRBD1; v_call: TRBV5-1; cdr3_length: 14; cdr3_aa: CASSVGTAGAEAFF
j_call: TRBJ2-1; d_call: -; v_call: TRBV5-8; cdr3_length: 12; cdr3_aa: CASDSTYNEQFF
j_call: TRBJ1-1; d_call: -; v_call: TRBV12-3/TRBV12-4; cdr3_length: 13; cdr3_aa: CASSFWGLDEAFF